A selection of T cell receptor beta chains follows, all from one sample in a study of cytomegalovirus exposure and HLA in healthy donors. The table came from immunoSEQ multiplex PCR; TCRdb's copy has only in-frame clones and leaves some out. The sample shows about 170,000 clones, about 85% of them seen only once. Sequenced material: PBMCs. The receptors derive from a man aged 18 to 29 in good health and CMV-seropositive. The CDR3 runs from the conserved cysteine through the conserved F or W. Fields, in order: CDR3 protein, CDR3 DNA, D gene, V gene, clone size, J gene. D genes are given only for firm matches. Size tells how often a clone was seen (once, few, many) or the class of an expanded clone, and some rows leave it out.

CDR3 protein: CASRPSGGAYNEQFF
CDR3 DNA: TGTGCCAGCAGGCCTAGCGGGGGGGCCTACAATGAGCAGTTCTTC
D gene: TRBD2
V gene: TRBV6-6
clone size: .
J gene: TRBJ2-1

CDR3 protein: CASSAGLAGSEQFF
CDR3 DNA: TGTGCCAGCAGCGCAGGACTAGCGGGGAGCGAGCAGTTCTTC
D gene: TRBD2
V gene: TRBV9
clone size: .
J gene: TRBJ2-1

CDR3 protein: CASSYWTGEYETQYF
CDR3 DNA: TGTGCCAGCAGTTATTGGACAGGGGAGTACGAGACCCAGTACTTC
D gene: TRBD1
V gene: TRBV6-5
clone size: .
J gene: TRBJ2-5

CDR3 protein: CASSPREQYF
CDR3 DNA: TGTGCCAGCAGCCCTCGGGAGCAGTACTTC
D gene: .
V gene: TRBV5-8
clone size: .
J gene: TRBJ2-7

CDR3 protein: CAREKGGCHEKLFF
CDR3 DNA: TGTGCTAGGGAGAAAGGGGGTTGTCATGAAAAACTGTTTTTT
D gene: .
V gene: TRBV12-5
clone size: .
J gene: TRBJ1-4

CDR3 protein: CSVEGGSVNEQFF
CDR3 DNA: TGCAGCGTCGAGGGTGGTTCGGTCAATGAGCAGTTCTTC
D gene: .
V gene: TRBV29-1
clone size: .
J gene: TRBJ2-1

CDR3 protein: CASSEYRGGQPQHF
CDR3 DNA: TGTGCCAGCAGTGAATATAGGGGGGGTCAGCCCCAGCATTTT
D gene: .
V gene: TRBV6-1
clone size: .
J gene: TRBJ1-5

CDR3 protein: CASSFGTEYGYTF
CDR3 DNA: TGTGCCAGCAGCTTCGGGACAGAGTATGGCTACACCTTC
D gene: TRBD1
V gene: TRBV7-9
clone size: .
J gene: TRBJ1-2

CDR3 protein: CASRATGGIAYEQYF
CDR3 DNA: TGTGCCAGTAGGGCGACAGGGGGCATCGCCTACGAGCAGTACTTC
D gene: TRBD1
V gene: TRBV19
clone size: once
J gene: TRBJ2-7

CDR3 protein: CASSSSLDTYTGELFF
CDR3 DNA: TGTGCCAGCAGCTCCAGCCTGGACACTTACACCGGGGAGCTGTTTTTT
D gene: .
V gene: TRBV9
clone size: once
J gene: TRBJ2-2

CDR3 protein: CAWSPGQGTLYF
CDR3 DNA: TGTGCCTGGAGTCCAGGACAGGGGACTTTGTACTTC
D gene: TRBD1
V gene: TRBV30
clone size: .
J gene: TRBJ2-7

CDR3 protein: CASSPSDRLHEQYF
CDR3 DNA: TGTGCCAGCAGCCCCTCGGACAGGTTACACGAGCAGTACTTC
D gene: TRBD1
V gene: TRBV7-9
clone size: .
J gene: TRBJ2-7

CDR3 protein: CASSPSTGGHSQYF
CDR3 DNA: TGTGCCAGCAGTCCATCGACAGGGGGCCACAGTCAGTACTTC
D gene: TRBD1
V gene: TRBV6-6
clone size: .
J gene: TRBJ2-4

CDR3 protein: CASSSAGSQGETQYF
CDR3 DNA: TGCGCCAGCAGCTCAGCGGGATCCCAGGGGGAGACCCAGTACTTC
D gene: .
V gene: TRBV5-1
clone size: .
J gene: TRBJ2-5

CDR3 protein: CASSQDTGEQYF
CDR3 DNA: TGCGCCAGCAGCCAAGATACAGGGGAGCAGTACTTC
D gene: .
V gene: TRBV4-3
clone size: .
J gene: TRBJ2-7

CDR3 protein: CASSLQGAVPSYEQYF
CDR3 DNA: TGTGCCAGCAGCTTACAGGGGGCCGTTCCCAGTTACGAGCAGTACTTC
D gene: TRBD1
V gene: TRBV11-2
clone size: .
J gene: TRBJ2-7

CDR3 protein: CASSPGQGINQPQHF
CDR3 DNA: TGTGCCAGCAGTCCAGGACAGGGGATTAATCAGCCCCAGCATTTT
D gene: TRBD1
V gene: TRBV27
clone size: once
J gene: TRBJ1-5

CDR3 protein: CASSQDTGGSYNEQFF
CDR3 DNA: TGCGCCAGCAGCCAAGACACGGGGGGCTCCTACAATGAGCAGTTCTTC
D gene: TRBD2
V gene: TRBV4-3
clone size: .
J gene: TRBJ2-1

CDR3 protein: CAWSVRGRGEVLNSQYF
CDR3 DNA: TGTGCCTGGAGTGTACGGGGGCGGGGGGAGGTGCTAAACAGTCAGTACTTC
D gene: TRBD2
V gene: TRBV30
clone size: .
J gene: TRBJ2-4

CDR3 protein: CASSQDKTVANEKLFF
CDR3 DNA: TGCGCCAGCAGCCAAGATAAAACAGTGGCTAATGAAAAACTGTTTTTT
D gene: .
V gene: TRBV4-3
clone size: .
J gene: TRBJ1-4

CDR3 protein: CASSVNQGANTEAFF
CDR3 DNA: TGTGCCAGCAGTGTGAATCAGGGGGCGAACACTGAAGCTTTCTTT
D gene: TRBD1
V gene: TRBV2
clone size: .
J gene: TRBJ1-1

CDR3 protein: CASSPSPTGGFMHEQYF
CDR3 DNA: TGTGCCAGCAGTCCGAGCCCGACAGGGGGCTTTATGCACGAGCAGTACTTC
D gene: TRBD1
V gene: TRBV27
clone size: .
J gene: TRBJ2-7

CDR3 protein: CASSLLTGHPYEQYF
CDR3 DNA: TGCGCCAGCAGCTTGTTAACCGGACACCCCTACGAGCAGTACTTC
D gene: .
V gene: TRBV5-1
clone size: .
J gene: TRBJ2-7

CDR3 protein: CASSLGTSGGGETQYF
CDR3 DNA: TGTGCCAGCAGCTTGGGTACTAGCGGGGGGGGAGAGACCCAGTACTTC
D gene: TRBD2
V gene: TRBV5-4
clone size: .
J gene: TRBJ2-5

CDR3 protein: CASSLDDRGHTEAFF
CDR3 DNA: TGTGCCAGCAGCTTAGACGACAGGGGGCACACTGAAGCTTTCTTT
D gene: TRBD1
V gene: TRBV7-9
clone size: .
J gene: TRBJ1-1

CDR3 protein: CASNKGQGFETQYF
CDR3 DNA: TGTGCCAGTAATAAAGGACAGGGATTCGAGACCCAGTACTTC
D gene: TRBD1
V gene: TRBV19
clone size: .
J gene: TRBJ2-5

CDR3 protein: CASSFQGTGKTYEQYF
CDR3 DNA: TGTGCCAGCAGCTTTCAGGGGACAGGGAAGACCTACGAGCAGTACTTC
D gene: TRBD1
V gene: TRBV5-5
clone size: .
J gene: TRBJ2-7

CDR3 protein: CASSRTLQGVNYEQYF
CDR3 DNA: TGCGCCAGCAGCCGGACCCTACAGGGGGTGAACTACGAGCAGTACTTC
D gene: TRBD1
V gene: TRBV4-3
clone size: .
J gene: TRBJ2-7

CDR3 protein: CASRRDSATTEAFF
CDR3 DNA: TGCGCCAGCAGGAGGGACAGCGCTACCACTGAAGCTTTCTTT
D gene: TRBD1
V gene: TRBV5-1
clone size: .
J gene: TRBJ1-1

CDR3 protein: CASSRGVNSNQPQHF
CDR3 DNA: TGTGCCAGCTCACGGGGAGTTAATAGCAATCAGCCCCAGCATTTT
D gene: .
V gene: TRBV18
clone size: once
J gene: TRBJ1-5

CDR3 protein: CASSPFLGQGAGGYTF
CDR3 DNA: TGTGCCAGCAGCCCGTTTCTGGGACAGGGGGCTGGTGGCTACACCTTC
D gene: TRBD1
V gene: TRBV9
clone size: .
J gene: TRBJ1-2

CDR3 protein: CAINGQGGVNSPLHF
CDR3 DNA: TGTGCCATCAACGGACAGGGTGGGGTTAATTCACCCCTCCACTTT
D gene: TRBD1
V gene: TRBV10-3
clone size: .
J gene: TRBJ1-6

CDR3 protein: CASRFRVPGTVVSGELFF
CDR3 DNA: TGTGCAAGTCGCTTTAGAGTCCCCGGGACAGTAGTTTCGGGGGAGCTGTTTTTT
D gene: .
V gene: TRBV12-2
clone size: .
J gene: TRBJ2-2

CDR3 protein: CASSLSGEGTGELFF
CDR3 DNA: TGTGCCAGCAGCCTATCAGGAGAGGGCACCGGGGAGCTGTTTTTT
D gene: .
V gene: TRBV7-2
clone size: once
J gene: TRBJ2-2

CDR3 protein: CATSTYRGLSEQYF
CDR3 DNA: TGTGCCACCAGCACCTACAGGGGGCTGAGCGAGCAGTACTTC
D gene: TRBD1
V gene: TRBV15
clone size: once
J gene: TRBJ2-7

CDR3 protein: CASSEGDQFSYEQYF
CDR3 DNA: TGTGCCAGCAGTGAAGGTGATCAGTTCTCCTACGAGCAGTACTTC
D gene: .
V gene: TRBV2
clone size: .
J gene: TRBJ2-7

CDR3 protein: CASSFGGGSTYNEQFF
CDR3 DNA: TGTGCCAGCAGCTTCGGTGGGGGGAGCACCTACAATGAGCAGTTCTTC
D gene: .
V gene: TRBV5-4
clone size: .
J gene: TRBJ2-1

CDR3 protein: CASRDTKGQTNTGELFF
CDR3 DNA: TGTGCCAGCAGAGACACAAAGGGACAGACGAACACCGGGGAGCTGTTTTTT
D gene: TRBD1
V gene: TRBV25-1
clone size: .
J gene: TRBJ2-2

CDR3 protein: CASRFRGGPQHF
CDR3 DNA: TGTGCAAGTCGCTTCCGTGGCGGGCCCCAGCATTTT
D gene: .
V gene: TRBV12-2
clone size: .
J gene: TRBJ1-5

CDR3 protein: CASSRGGPQHF
CDR3 DNA: TGTGCCAGCAGTCGGGGGGGGCCCCAGCATTTT
D gene: .
V gene: TRBV2
clone size: few
J gene: TRBJ1-5

CDR3 protein: CASSGRGGLADTQYF
CDR3 DNA: TGCGCCAGCTCGGGGCGGGGGGGCCTGGCAGATACGCAGTATTTT
D gene: TRBD2
V gene: TRBV5-1
clone size: .
J gene: TRBJ2-3

CDR3 protein: CASSLSGTGKNEKLFF
CDR3 DNA: TGTGCCAGCAGCTTGTCCGGGACTGGAAAGAATGAAAAACTGTTTTTT
D gene: .
V gene: TRBV13
clone size: .
J gene: TRBJ1-4

CDR3 protein: CASSPDMGRKAEAFF
CDR3 DNA: TGTGCCAGCAGCCCGGACATGGGGCGTAAGGCTGAAGCTTTCTTT
D gene: .
V gene: TRBV7-8
clone size: .
J gene: TRBJ1-1

CDR3 protein: CASSSGTGDYGYTF
CDR3 DNA: TGTGCCAGCAGCTCTGGGACAGGGGATTATGGCTACACCTTC
D gene: TRBD1
V gene: TRBV5-4
clone size: once
J gene: TRBJ1-2

CDR3 protein: CASSWGDRQNTEAFF
CDR3 DNA: TGCGCCAGCAGCTGGGGTGACAGACAGAACACTGAAGCTTTCTTT
D gene: .
V gene: TRBV5-1
clone size: .
J gene: TRBJ1-1

CDR3 protein: CASSLDSSWDEQFF
CDR3 DNA: TGCGCCAGCAGCTTAGACAGTTCTTGGGATGAGCAGTTCTTC
D gene: .
V gene: TRBV5-1
clone size: .
J gene: TRBJ2-1

CDR3 protein: CASTEGTIDYGYTF
CDR3 DNA: TGTGCCAGCACCGAAGGGACAATCGACTATGGCTACACCTTC
D gene: .
V gene: TRBV2
clone size: .
J gene: TRBJ1-2